This is a list of T cell receptor beta chains from one sample in a study of blood T cell repertoires in COVID-19. Here immunoSEQ multiplex PCR was the method, and the copy in TCRdb shows in-frame clones only, minus some. Found here are some 120,000 clones, more than 65% of them singletons; the top ten hold around 25%. Sequenced: peripheral blood. The receptors come from a human donor in a cohort sampled during active COVID-19. Both conserved end residues are part of each CDR3. Each record gives: CDR3 DNA, CDR3 protein, V gene, J gene, clone size, D gene. A D gene is named only where the DNA matches it firmly. Expanded clones are given a class, and other clones once, few, many or no size at all.

DNA: TGTGCCAGCAGCCAAGGAGCTCGCCTAGCGGGAACAGATACGCAGTATTTT
CDR3: CASSQGARLAGTDTQYF
V: TRBV4-2
J: TRBJ2-3
size: NA
D: TRBD2

DNA: TGTGCCAGCAGAGGGACAGCTAGCAATCAGCCCCAGCATTTT
CDR3: CASRGTASNQPQHF
V: TRBV6-5
J: TRBJ1-5
size: few
D: TRBD1

DNA: TGTGCCAGCAGCTTAGCGGGGTCGGCTTTCTTT
CDR3: CASSLAGSAFF
V: TRBV11-2
J: TRBJ1-1
size: NA
D: NA

DNA: TGTGCCAGCTCACCACCGACCTCGAGGACCGGGGAGCTGTTTTTT
CDR3: CASSPPTSRTGELFF
V: TRBV18
J: TRBJ2-2
size: NA
D: NA

DNA: TGCGCCACGCAGAACAGGGCTCACTACAATGAGCAGTTCTTC
CDR3: CATQNRAHYNEQFF
V: TRBV23-1
J: TRBJ2-1
size: NA
D: NA

DNA: TGTGCCAGCAGCTTAGTGCGCGGGGGAAGTGGGTGGGAGACCCAGTACTTC
CDR3: CASSLVRGGSGWETQYF
V: TRBV7-8
J: TRBJ2-5
size: NA
D: TRBD2

DNA: TGTGCCAGCAGCCAAGATGGACTGGCGGGAGGCCTATACAATGAGCAGTTCTTC
CDR3: CASSQDGLAGGLYNEQFF
V: TRBV14
J: TRBJ2-1
size: many
D: TRBD2

DNA: TGTGCCAGCAGCTTAATCGACAGGGGGACTGAAGCTTTCTTT
CDR3: CASSLIDRGTEAFF
V: TRBV7-3
J: TRBJ1-1
size: NA
D: TRBD1

DNA: TGTGCCAGCAGTCTCCCCGGGACAGGGGGCACCGGGGAGCTGTTTTTT
CDR3: CASSLPGTGGTGELFF
V: TRBV2
J: TRBJ2-2
size: NA
D: TRBD1

DNA: TGTGCCTGGAGTGGTCTGAGCAATCAGCCCCAGCATTTT
CDR3: CAWSGLSNQPQHF
V: TRBV30
J: TRBJ1-5
size: NA
D: NA

DNA: TGTGCCACCAGCAGAGATAAGGCAGGGAAGGACACCTTC
CDR3: CATSRDKAGKDTF
V: TRBV15
J: TRBJ1-2
size: NA
D: NA

DNA: TGCGCCAGCAGCCAAGGGGCCGGGACAACCTCCTACGAGCAGTACTTC
CDR3: CASSQGAGTTSYEQYF
V: TRBV4-3
J: TRBJ2-7
size: once
D: NA

DNA: TGTGCCACCCGATTCTTGACAGGGACTGAAGCTTTCTTT
CDR3: CATRFLTGTEAFF
V: TRBV28
J: TRBJ1-1
size: NA
D: TRBD1

DNA: TGTGCCAGCACCAACCCCCAGACAGGCCTGAACACTGAAGCTTTCTTT
CDR3: CASTNPQTGLNTEAFF
V: TRBV6-7
J: TRBJ1-1
size: NA
D: NA

DNA: TGCGCCAGCAGAGAGGGTAGTAATGAAAAACTGTTTTTT
CDR3: CASREGSNEKLFF
V: TRBV5-1
J: TRBJ1-4
size: once
D: NA

DNA: TGTGCCATACGCACGACTAGCGGGAGTAATGAGCAGTTCTTC
CDR3: CAIRTTSGSNEQFF
V: TRBV10-3
J: TRBJ2-1
size: once
D: TRBD2

DNA: TGTGCCAGCTGGGGGTTAGGGACAGGAGGCACTGAAGCTTTCTTT
CDR3: CASWGLGTGGTEAFF
V: TRBV6-5
J: TRBJ1-1
size: NA
D: TRBD1

DNA: TGTGCCACCAGTGATAGGACAGTGACCTACAATGAGCAGTTCTTC
CDR3: CATSDRTVTYNEQFF
V: TRBV24-1
J: TRBJ2-1
size: NA
D: NA

DNA: TGCGCCAGCAGCTTGGGACAGGGGCACACAGATACGCAGTATTTT
CDR3: CASSLGQGHTDTQYF
V: TRBV5-1
J: TRBJ2-3
size: NA
D: TRBD1

DNA: TGTGCCAGCAGTTTTGGAGGGGGCGTCACTGAAGCTTTCTTT
CDR3: CASSFGGGVTEAFF
V: TRBV27
J: TRBJ1-1
size: NA
D: TRBD1

DNA: TGTGCCACCAGCAGAGTGGGACTGACGACACCCCTCCACTTT
CDR3: CATSRVGLTTPLHF
V: TRBV15
J: TRBJ1-6
size: NA
D: NA

DNA: TGTGCCAGCAGCCAAGGGACAGGGGTGTACGAGCAGTACTTC
CDR3: CASSQGTGVYEQYF
V: TRBV3-1/TRBV3-2
J: TRBJ2-7
size: once
D: TRBD1

DNA: TGTGCCATCAGTGGATTTAGGCCTAGCTCCTACGAGCAGTACTTC
CDR3: CAISGFRPSSYEQYF
V: TRBV10-3
J: TRBJ2-7
size: once
D: NA

DNA: TGCGCCAGCAGCCAAGTAACGAGAGCAGATACGCAGTATTTT
CDR3: CASSQVTRADTQYF
V: TRBV4-1
J: TRBJ2-3
size: NA
D: NA

DNA: TGCGCCAGCAGCCAAGGGGGGGACAGATACAATGAGCAGTTCTTC
CDR3: CASSQGGDRYNEQFF
V: TRBV4-3
J: TRBJ2-1
size: NA
D: NA

DNA: TGTGCCAGTAGTGTTGACAGTAGCCTCACAGATACGCAGTATTTT
CDR3: CASSVDSSLTDTQYF
V: TRBV19
J: TRBJ2-3
size: NA
D: NA

DNA: TGCGCCAGCAGTTTCCTCGGGACAGGGAGAGAGCAGTACTTC
CDR3: CASSFLGTGREQYF
V: TRBV5-1
J: TRBJ2-7
size: NA
D: TRBD1

DNA: TGTGCCAGCAGCTTGGGTTCAGTCTATGGCTACACCTTC
CDR3: CASSLGSVYGYTF
V: TRBV5-6
J: TRBJ1-2
size: NA
D: NA

DNA: TGTGCCAGCTCATCGGTTAGTAGAACAGATACGCAGTATTTT
CDR3: CASSSVSRTDTQYF
V: TRBV18
J: TRBJ2-3
size: NA
D: NA

DNA: TGTGCCAGCAGCCGCTCTAGCGGGGGGGGCCGGGAGCTGTTTTTT
CDR3: CASSRSSGGGRELFF
V: TRBV3-1/TRBV3-2
J: TRBJ2-2
size: once
D: TRBD2

DNA: TGTGCCAGCAGTTACTCGATCGGCAGGGTGGACTATGGCTACACCTTC
CDR3: CASSYSIGRVDYGYTF
V: TRBV6-2/TRBV6-3
J: TRBJ1-2
size: NA
D: NA

DNA: TGTGCCAGCAGCTCCCCTGAAAAGACAGGGGGGAACACTGAAGCTTTCTTT
CDR3: CASSSPEKTGGNTEAFF
V: TRBV11-2
J: TRBJ1-1
size: few
D: TRBD1

DNA: TGTGCCAGCAGGGACTCGGCTAGCACAGATACGCAGTATTTT
CDR3: CASRDSASTDTQYF
V: TRBV28
J: TRBJ2-3
size: NA
D: NA

DNA: TGTGCCAGCAGTTCCCCTACAGGGGGCCCCACTGAAGCTTTCTTT
CDR3: CASSSPTGGPTEAFF
V: TRBV27
J: TRBJ1-1
size: NA
D: TRBD1

DNA: TGTGCCAGTAGTGTTATAAGAACTTCGGGGGAGAATGGCTACACCTTC
CDR3: CASSVIRTSGENGYTF
V: TRBV19
J: TRBJ1-2
size: NA
D: NA

DNA: TGTGCCAGCAGTTTACGGGAGGGCCGTTCAGGCACAGATACGCAGTATTTT
CDR3: CASSLREGRSGTDTQYF
V: TRBV28
J: TRBJ2-3
size: NA
D: TRBD2